These T cell receptor beta chains were read from a single sample in a study of radiation and T cells in renal cell carcinoma. Clones were read by immunoSEQ multiplex PCR, and TCRdb kept only the in-frame ones, dropping some. The sample holds roughly 160,000 clones, 88% seen once. This specimen consisted of blood, obtained from a patient whose treatment included radiotherapy and nephrectomy. These receptors all come from a woman aged 50 to 60 with renal cell carcinoma. Each CDR3 is given with its conserved first and last residue. A D gene is named only where the DNA matches it firmly. A clone size is listed for some rows: how often the clone was seen (once, few, many), or a class if it is expanded.

NA	NA	TRBV2	TRBJ2-3	TGTGCCAGCAGTGGGGGGATGGTCGGAACAGATACGCAGTATTTT	CASSGGMVGTDTQYF
TRBD2	NA	TRBV4-1	TRBJ2-2	TGCGCCAGCAGCTCCTCAGTTGGGGGGGCGAACACCGGGGAGCTGTTTTTT	CASSSSVGGANTGELFF
NA	NA	TRBV7-2	TRBJ1-3	TGTGCCAGCAGCTTTACCCTTAACTCTGGAAACACCATATATTTT	CASSFTLNSGNTIYF
TRBD2	NA	TRBV7-2	TRBJ2-7	TGTGCCAGCAGCGGTAGACTAGCTTACGAGCAGTACTTC	CASSGRLAYEQYF
NA	NA	TRBV14	TRBJ2-7	TGTGCCAGCAGCCTGAGCGGGTACGAGCAGTACTTC	CASSLSGYEQYF
NA	NA	TRBV19	TRBJ2-1	TGTGCCGTTAAGGGGACTCCTCCTAGGGATGAGCAGTTCTTC	CAVKGTPPRDEQFF
NA	NA	TRBV2	TRBJ1-1	TGTGCCAGCACCGCAGGGGCTATAGTCGGTGCTTTCTTT	CASTAGAIVGAFF
NA	NA	TRBV7-6	TRBJ2-7	TGTGCCAGCAGCTTGGCCAGGGAGGCCGAGCAGTACTTC	CASSLAREAEQYF
NA	NA	TRBV10-3	TRBJ2-7	TGTGCCACTCGAGTAGGGGGTGGTGAGCAGTACTTC	CATRVGGGEQYF
NA	NA	TRBV7-2	TRBJ1-2	TGTGCCAGCAGCATCTTTGGAGGGACGCGGGGCTACACCTTC	CASSIFGGTRGYTF
NA	NA	TRBV6-5	TRBJ1-5	TGTGCCAGCAGTTCCTACGCTCGTGGGGGGAATCAGCCCCAGCATTTT	CASSSYARGGNQPQHF
TRBD2	NA	TRBV18	TRBJ2-5	TGTGCCAGCTCACCATTAAGGACTAGCGGCATCCAAGAGACCCAGTACTTC	CASSPLRTSGIQETQYF
NA	NA	TRBV18	TRBJ1-6	TGTGCCAGCTCACCTTCCTCGACAGGCTATAATTCACCCCTCCACTTT	CASSPSSTGYNSPLHF
NA	many	TRBV7-9	TRBJ2-4	TGTGCCAGCAGCGGCGAGGTGGGTGTCGACATTCAGTACTTC	CASSGEVGVDIQYF
NA	once	TRBV6-6	TRBJ1-4	TGTGCCAGCAGTGGAACAGGGAGCATAAAAGAAAAACTGTTTTTT	CASSGTGSIKEKLFF
NA	once	TRBV7-2	TRBJ2-4	TGTGCCAGCAGCTTAAGAATGGGGGGGCAAGGAAACATTCAGTACTTC	CASSLRMGGQGNIQYF
NA	NA	TRBV9	TRBJ1-6	TGTGCCAGCAGCGTAGAGGCAGGGGCTAGCCTCTCACCCCTCCACTTT	CASSVEAGASLSPLHF
NA	few	TRBV11-2	TRBJ2-1	TGTGCCAGCAGCTTCAAGAATGAGCAGTTCTTC	CASSFKNEQFF
NA	NA	TRBV18	TRBJ1-5	TGTGCCAGCTCCCCGGACAGAAATCAGCCCCAGCATTTT	CASSPDRNQPQHF
TRBD1	NA	TRBV6-5	TRBJ2-7	TGTGCCAGCAGGAACACAGGGGAGATTCCCTACGAGCAGTACTTC	CASRNTGEIPYEQYF
NA	NA	TRBV5-1	TRBJ1-1	TGCGCCAGCAGCCAGCCTGGGACGGCTTCTGAAGCTTTCTTT	CASSQPGTASEAFF
TRBD1	few	TRBV6-5	TRBJ2-7	TGTGCCAGCAGCCCCGGACAGGGGAAGTACGAGCAGTACTTC	CASSPGQGKYEQYF
NA	NA	TRBV30	TRBJ2-1	TGTGCCTGGGAGGGCCCCAACTACAATGAGCAGTTCTTC	CAWEGPNYNEQFF
NA	NA	TRBV5-6	TRBJ2-1	TGTGCCAGCAGCTTTTTTGGACCCAATGAGCAGTTCTTC	CASSFFGPNEQFF
NA	NA	TRBV29-1	TRBJ1-2	TGCAGCGTTCAAGGGGAGGGAACTATCTATGGCTACACCTTC	CSVQGEGTIYGYTF
NA	once	TRBV6-5	TRBJ1-6	TGTGCCAGCAGTTACTCTAGGCAGGGCCATTCACCCCTCCACTTT	CASSYSRQGHSPLHF
NA	NA	TRBV4-2	TRBJ1-3	TGTGCCAGCAGCCAAAGCCCGGACGTCTTCTCTGGAAACACCATATATTTT	CASSQSPDVFSGNTIYF
NA	NA	TRBV4-2	TRBJ1-2	TGTGCCAGCAGCCAAGAGCAGGGGCTTGGCTACACCTTC	CASSQEQGLGYTF
TRBD1	NA	TRBV4-1	TRBJ1-1	TGCGCCAGCAGCCCTCTCCTCCAGGGGGGCCCCTTGAACACTGAAGCTTTCTTT	CASSPLLQGGPLNTEAFF
NA	NA	TRBV7-2	TRBJ1-2	TGTGCCAGCAGCTTAGGAACAGGCTATGGCTACACCTTC	CASSLGTGYGYTF
NA	NA	TRBV11-1	TRBJ2-1	TGTGCCAGCAGCTTAGCCGGCTGGGCCAATGAGCAGTTCTTC	CASSLAGWANEQFF
TRBD2	NA	TRBV30	TRBJ2-3	TGTGCCTCGTCCAACCAGCGGGGGACCAGCACAGATACGCAGTATTTT	CASSNQRGTSTDTQYF